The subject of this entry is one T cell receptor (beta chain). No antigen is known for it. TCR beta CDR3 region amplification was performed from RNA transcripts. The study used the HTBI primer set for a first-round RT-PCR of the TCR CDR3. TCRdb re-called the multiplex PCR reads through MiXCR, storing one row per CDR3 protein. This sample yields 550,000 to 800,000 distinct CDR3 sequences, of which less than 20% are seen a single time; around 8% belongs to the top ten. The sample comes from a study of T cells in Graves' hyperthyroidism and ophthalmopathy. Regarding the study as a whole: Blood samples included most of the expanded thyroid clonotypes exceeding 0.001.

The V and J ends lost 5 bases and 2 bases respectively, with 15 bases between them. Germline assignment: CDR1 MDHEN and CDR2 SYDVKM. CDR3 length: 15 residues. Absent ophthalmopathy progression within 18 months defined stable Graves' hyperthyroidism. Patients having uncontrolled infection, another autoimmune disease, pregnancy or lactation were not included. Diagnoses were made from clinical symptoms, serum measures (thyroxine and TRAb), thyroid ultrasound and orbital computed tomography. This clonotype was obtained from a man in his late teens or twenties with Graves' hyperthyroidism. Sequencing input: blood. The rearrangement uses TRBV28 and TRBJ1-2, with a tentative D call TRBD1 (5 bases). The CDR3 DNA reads TGTGCCAGCAGTACCCGGAGGGGCCAGAACTATGGCTACACCTTC. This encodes CASSTRRGQNYGYTF.